Below, 21 T cell receptor beta chains from the same sample are listed, as sequenced in a study of shared clonotypes between healthy human individuals. Sequenced by immunoSEQ multiplex PCR; TCRdb stores in-frame clones only, minus some. The sample includes approximately 2.1 million clones, more than 85% of them seen just once. The specimen sequenced was naive CD4+ T cells from PBMCs. Subset denoted: CD45RA+ positively selected. These receptor sequences come from a man aged 18 to 29 in good health. Some clones in this sample may be carry-over from other donors' samples.

Concerning this clone: This specimen includes other DNA sequences encoding the same CDR3. This chain links TRBV6-6 with TRBJ2-2; 10 nucleotides align to TRBD2. Germline CDR1 and CDR2: MNHNY and SVGAGI (reference sequence). The V gene end was trimmed by 5 bases and the J gene end by 4 bases; junction bases not matched to a gene: 4. The CDR3 has 15 residues. CDR3 sequence reads: CASSGLAGGTGELFF. The CDR3 nucleotides read TGTGCCAGCAGTGGGTTAGCGGGAGGCACCGGGGAGCTGTTTTTT.

This clone was recorded a few times. The genes are TRBV9 and TRBJ1-1; D is unclear. The CDR3 extends over 13 amino acids. V lost 4 bases and J lost 0, with 7 bases in between. Germline CDR1 and CDR2: SGDLS and YYNGEE. CDR3 protein: CASSFYLNTEAFF. DNA of the CDR3: TGTGCCAGCAGCTTCTACTTGAACACTGAAGCTTTCTTT. Full variable domain (remainder filled in from reference TRBV9 and TRBJ1-1): DSGVTQTPKHLITATGQRVTLRCSPRSGDLSVYWYQQSLDQGLQFLIQYYNGEERAKGNILERFSAQQFPDLHSELNLSSLELGDSALYFCASSFYLNTEAFFGQGTRLTVV.

The chain links TRBV4-3 to TRBJ2-7, with 12 bases aligning to TRBD2. Germline V gene sequence: CDR1 LGHNA, CDR2 YSLEER. CDR3 length equals 15 residues. Losses at the gene ends were 4 bases for V and 2 bases for J; bases not matched to a gene: 3. CDR3 bases: TGCGCCAGCAGCCCCAGGACTAGCGGGACCTACGAGCAGTACTTC. It codes for CASSPRTSGTYEQYF.

The CDR3: CASRRTQGANEKLFF. DNA for the CDR3: TGTGCCAGCAGAAGAACCCAGGGAGCTAATGAAAAACTGTTTTTT. The chain joins TRBV2 to TRBJ1-4, with D perhaps matching TRBD1 (5 bases). V was clipped by 6 bases and J by 3 bases, with 14 bases between them. The CDR3 extends over 15 amino acids. Germline V lookup: CDR1 SNHLY, CDR2 FYNNEI.

In its sample, this clone was seen once. J is TRBJ2-2 and V is TRBV10-3; D is undetermined. Germline V gene data show CDR1 as ENHRY and CDR2 as SYGVKD. The CDR3 spans 15 residues. V lost 3 bases to trimming and J lost 1 base, with 9 bases between them. The chain's CDR3 is CAISDQALNTGELFF. The DNA for the CDR3 is TGTGCCATCAGTGACCAGGCCTTGAACACCGGGGAGCTGTTTTTT.

This chain joins TRBV19 and TRBJ1-1, with D hard to call. This CDR3 spans 11 amino acids. V lost 4 bases, J lost 4 bases, and 4 bases lay in between. CDR1 is LNHDA and CDR2 is SQIVND in the germline V gene (reference sequence). This chain's CDR3 is CASSTSTEAFF. The CDR3 coding sequence is TGTGCCAGTAGTACAAGCACTGAAGCTTTCTTT.

The V and J genes are TRBV28 and TRBJ1-3; D perhaps matches TRBD1 (6 bases). Between the trimmed V and J ends, which lost 7 bases and 0 bases, there was a span of 13 bases. In germline, CDR1 is MDHEN, CDR2 SYDVKM. CDR3 length: 15 amino acids. CDR3 sequence reads: CASIGGDNSGNTIYF. The CDR3 bases are TGTGCCAGCATAGGGGGAGATAACTCTGGAAACACCATATATTTT. Variable domain in full (rest from reference TRBV28 and TRBJ1-3): DVKVTQSSRYLVKRTGEKVFLECVQDMDHENMFWYRQDPGLGLRLIYFSYDVKMKEKGDIPEGYSVSREKKERFSLILESASTNQTSMYLCASIGGDNSGNTIYFGEGSWLTVV.

The chain recombines TRBV6-5 with TRBJ1-2, with D tentatively TRBD1 (5 bases). V was pared by 5 bases and J by 6 bases, with 13 bases between. The V gene's germline CDR1 is MNHEY and CDR2 SVGAGI. This CDR3 has 13 amino acids. CDR3: CASSATDKNGYTF. The DNA of the CDR3 is TGTGCCAGCAGTGCGACAGATAAGAATGGCTACACCTTC.

About this clone: A junction boundary mismatches the germline segment, possibly from a read error. This chain links TRBV13 with TRBJ2-5; TRBD2 agrees at 11 bases. This CDR3 is 13 amino acids long. Germline-derived CDR1 and CDR2 are PRHDT and FYEKMQ (reference sequence). The CDR3 reads CASSLGLAGGRNF. The CDR3 region has the DNA TGTGCCAGCAGCTTAGGGTTAGCGGGAGGGCGGAACTTC.

This chain joins TRBV20-1 and TRBJ1-1, with unresolved D. The CDR3 runs to 11 residues. V was trimmed by 2 bases and J by 9 bases, leaving 10 bases between them. Per the germline V gene, CDR1 is DFQATT and CDR2 is SNEGSKA (reference sequence). The CDR3 DNA follows: TGCAGTGCTAGATCCTTCGGTCAAGCTTTCTTT. Residues: CSARSFGQAFF.

The chain joins TRBV14 to TRBJ1-3; D unresolved. The CDR3 is 14 residues long. The V end lost 2 bases, the J end lost 0 bases, and 5 bases lay between the germline ends. Germline CDR1 SGHDN, CDR2 FVKESK. The CDR3 region is CASSQRRSGNTIYF. Here the CDR3 DNA reads TGTGCCAGCAGCCAACGTCGCTCTGGAAACACCATATATTTT.

The chain recombines TRBV9 with TRBJ2-1; 11 positions match TRBD2. Germline V CDR1 and CDR2: SGDLS, YYNGEE. The CDR3 is 13 residues long. After removal of 4 bases from V and 10 bases from J, the junction contained 4 bases not matched to a gene. DNA for the CDR3: TGTGCCAGCAGCCTGTGGACTAGCGGGGAGCAGTTCTTC. Its protein product is CASSLWTSGEQFF.

This chain uses TRBV27 with TRBJ1-2; maybe TRBD1 (5 bases). V lost 5 bases and J 2 bases, leaving 15 bases between the germline ends. Looked up from germline, CDR1 is MNHEY and CDR2 is SMNVEV (reference sequence). CDR3 length equals 15 residues. CDR3 coding DNA: TGTGCCAGCAGTCGAAATCGGGACGGCAACTATGGCTACACCTTC. This encodes CASSRNRDGNYGYTF.

The V call is TRBV5-4, the J call TRBJ2-1; a possible D gene is TRBD1 (6 bases). The CDR3 loop spans 14 amino acids. Germline V gene lookup returns CDR1 SGHNT and CDR2 YYREEE (reference sequence). With 5 bases removed from V and 4 bases from J, the gap between germline ends came to 13 bases. The CDR3 sequence is CASSPQGGYNEQFF. The DNA for the CDR3 is TGTGCCAGCAGTCCTCAAGGGGGATACAATGAGCAGTTCTTC.

Of note for this clone: The same CDR3 is also encoded by other DNA sequences in this sample. CDR3 coding DNA: TGCGCCAGCAGCCCGACGGGAGGCACCTACGAGCAGTACTTC. It is translated as CASSPTGGTYEQYF. V is TRBV5-1 and J is TRBJ2-7, with 7 bases lining up with TRBD2. Trimming at V came to 4 bases and at J to 2 bases, leaving 6 bases not matched to a gene. The germline gives CDR1 SGHRS, CDR2 YFSETQ. The CDR3 is 14 residues long.

The rearrangement joins TRBV28 to TRBJ2-7, with 10 bases fitting TRBD1. V lost 6 bases to trimming and J lost 3 bases; unmatched junction nucleotides: 8. This CDR3 comprises 15 residues. Germline V gene lookup returns CDR1 MDHEN and CDR2 SYDVKM. The CDR3 coding sequence is TGTGCCAGCAGGAGCCGGGACAGGGGCTTCTACGAGCAGTACTTC. Translating gives CASRSRDRGFYEQYF.

CDR3 in DNA: TGTGCCAGCAGCCCGGGGACAGAATTCAATCAGCCCCAGCATTTT. It yields the protein CASSPGTEFNQPQHF. V usage is TRBV5-8 and J usage is TRBJ1-5; 7 bases map to TRBD1. Germline V lookup: CDR1 SGHTS, CDR2 YDEGEE. J lost 3 bases, V lost 4 bases, and 7 bases had no gene match. The length of the CDR3 is 15 residues.

This chain connects TRBV10-3 to TRBJ2-5; D is uncertain. CDR1 is ENHRY, CDR2 SYGVKD, per germline. The V end was cut by 8 bases, the J end by 0 bases, with 16 bases between. The CDR3 consists of 15 residues. The CDR3 loop is CAIAFNPANQETQYF. The CDR3 nucleotides read TGTGCCATCGCTTTTAACCCAGCCAACCAAGAGACCCAGTACTTC.

The chain carries TRBV2 and TRBJ1-4; 10 nucleotides agree with TRBD1. This CDR3 comprises 16 residues. The junction had 16 bases not matched to a gene; V was cut back by 10 bases and J by 8 bases. Germline V gene data show CDR1 as SNHLY and CDR2 as FYNNEI. CDR3 residues: CAMGSGQGFLGEKLFF. Here the CDR3 DNA reads TGTGCCATGGGTTCGGGACAGGGGTTTTTAGGCGAAAAACTGTTTTTT.

This clone was seen only a few times. The genes are TRBV7-3 and TRBJ1-2, with 10 bases lining up with TRBD1. Germline trimming cut 5 bases from V and 8 bases from J; bases unmatched to any gene: 8. This CDR3 has 14 amino acids. CDR1 and CDR2 from the germline V gene are SGHTA and FQGTGA. The CDR3 DNA sequence: TGTGCCAGCAGCCCCCAAGGGGACAGGGGAGGCTACACCTTC. Its protein product is CASSPQGDRGGYTF.

Of note for this clone: Other DNA variants within this sample encode the same CDR3. The V gene is TRBV5-4, the J gene TRBJ2-1, with a weak D call TRBD2 (5 bases). The CDR3 is 15 residues long. V was pared by 0 bases and J by 1 base, with 8 bases between. Germline CDR1 and CDR2: SGHNT and YYREEE (reference sequence). The CDR3 coding sequence is TGTGCCAGCAGCTTGGGTGGGAGTTCCTACAATGAGCAGTTCTTC. Its translation: CASSLGGSSYNEQFF.